This note documents a single T cell receptor beta chain sequence. This receptor's antigen is unknown. Base qualities are not provided; no much larger clone lies one nucleotide away. The label giving this sample's time point can be read as: individuals recovered from natural SARS-CoV-2 infection. The data derive from a study of Ad26.COV2.S vaccination and SARS-CoV-2 variants (dated by TCRdb to the early 2020s). Concerning the study at large: TCRbeta repertoire sequencing was used to assess the specificity and breadth of SARS-CoV-2-reactive T cell receptors after Ad26.COV2.S vaccination. The TCR-sequenced set comprised around 30 samples: some 19 Ad26.COV2.S vaccine recipients, 5 placebo recipients and 8 SARS-CoV-2 convalescent individuals.

TCRbeta CDR3 regions were sequenced with the immunoSEQ Assay. After extraction, genomic DNA underwent amplification by bias-controlled multiplex PCR, followed by high-throughput sequencing. The study's processing was this. Collapsing and filtering of sequences were performed to quantify the absolute abundance of each unique TCRbeta CDR3 region. T cell fraction was estimated by normalization of TCRbeta template counts to usable DNA, with usable DNA being measured through amplification of reference genes present in all nucleated cells. Repertoire TCRs were annotated as SARS-CoV-2-specific when V gene, CDR3 amino acid sequence and J gene were exactly matched to a known reactive TCR set. The reference SARS-CoV-2 TCR set was obtained from MIRA and was filtered for enrichment in COVID-19-positive ImmuneCODE repertoires, whereby public or cross-reactive TCRs were removed. Using the MIRA antigens, annotated TCRs were further analysed by specific ORF or by position within an ORF. Breadth was defined as the number of annotated unique rearrangements divided by the total number of unique productive rearrangements, and depth was defined as the summed frequency of the annotated unique rearrangements. TCR breadth was compared between groups using two-sided Wilcoxon rank-sum tests. TCRdb carries this immuneACCESS record with in-frame sequences only. Its versions omit some clonotypes, under half of them owing to an unresolved V gene in the studies checked, with the rest unexplained. V and J calls and clone size are those listed in that table; D and trimming were worked out from the DNA. This sample gives fewer than 150,000 clones in total; 86% of them show up just once. The ten largest clones add up to 5% of the sample.

The paper as a whole reports these results and caveats: After vaccination, substantial breadth of spike-specific CD8+ and CD4+ T cell responses was reported. The authors noted that the TCR breadth and depth analyses may have underestimated total T cell responses. Non-spike TCR breadth was comparable between vaccine and placebo recipients, consistent with the vaccine containing only spike. Compared with placebo recipients, Ad26.COV2.S recipients showed higher spike-specific TCR breadth (P = 0.0014).

V loses 5 bases at its end and J loses 4 bases; junction bases beyond the gene matches: 10. The germline V gene supplies CDR1 MDHEN and CDR2 SYDVKM. The CDR3 contains 16 residues, cysteine and phenylalanine counted. Only the CDR3 DNA is retained, 48 bases long and in frame from the first base. The sequence derives from a human donor who had recovered from COVID-19. The material sequenced was peripheral blood, taken after recovery from COVID-19. This sequence uses TRBV28 and TRBJ2-7; 11 bases in between match TRBD1. The nucleotide sequence is given as TGTGCCAGCAGTCTACAATTCCGGGACAGGGGGTACGAGCAGTACTTC. This gives the protein CASSLQFRDRGYEQYF.